This T cell receptor beta chain was identified in a study of siplizumab effects on memory and regulatory T cells. General study findings and limits: Memory cells that were CD4+ and unstimulated gave rise to alloreactive sequences, which siplizumab significantly reduced.

Sequencing used immunoSEQ multiplex PCR; TCRdb keeps in-frame clones, though not all of them. This sample has 95,000 to 110,000 clones; approximately 93% occur once, and the top ten carry roughly 0.62%. This CDR3 comprises 15 residues. Trimming pared 2 bases from V and 2 bases from J, leaving 14 bases between. Germline loops: CDR1 SGHRS, CDR2 YFSETQ. To note about this clone: Its antigen is unknown.

The TCR originated in a human donor in good health. The sequenced sample consisted of Tregs sorted from blood. The rearrangement uses TRBV5-1 and TRBJ2-7; either TRBD1 or TRBD2 may supply D (6 bases each). The CDR3 region is CASSFGGPPAYEQYF. The CDR3 coding sequence is TGCGCCAGCAGCTTTGGGGGGCCCCCGGCCTACGAGCAGTACTTC.